These T cell receptor beta chains were read from a single sample in a study of control samples from healthy donors and cancer patients. TCRdb keeps only in-frame clones here, not all; method: immunoSEQ multiplex PCR. The data show 150,000 to 200,000 clones, with almost 90% seen just once and about 1.7% held by the top ten. Sequences were obtained from blood. These receptors were taken from a man younger than 30 in good health. Each CDR3 is given with its conserved first and last residue. The D gene is left open where the match is weak. The size entry is marked missing in some rows and otherwise reads once, few, many or a size class.

NA,TRBJ1-4,NA,TRBV5-6,CASSLTGSDEKLFF,TGTGCCAGCAGCTTGACAGGGAGCGATGAAAAACTGTTTTTT
NA,TRBJ2-1,TRBD2,TRBV2,CASSASGVYNEQFF,TGTGCCAGCAGTGCTAGCGGGGTCTACAATGAGCAGTTCTTC
NA,TRBJ2-7,TRBD1,TRBV10-3,CASTDRVGHEQYF,TGTGCCAGCACCGACAGGGTAGGACACGAGCAGTACTTC
NA,TRBJ2-3,NA,TRBV14,CASSTWGTDTQYF,TGTGCCAGCAGCACCTGGGGAACAGATACGCAGTATTTT
NA,TRBJ1-2,NA,TRBV5-1,CASSLRAGFYGYTF,TGCGCCAGCAGCCTGAGGGCAGGTTTCTATGGCTACACCTTC
NA,TRBJ1-3,TRBD1,TRBV5-5,CASSWVPTGAGNTIYF,TGTGCCAGCAGTTGGGTCCCGACAGGGGCTGGAAACACCATATATTTT
NA,TRBJ1-1,NA,TRBV11-1,CASSRRGRINTEAFF,TGTGCCAGCAGCCGCAGGGGACGGATAAACACTGAAGCTTTCTTT
NA,TRBJ2-2,NA,TRBV6-5,CASSYWTGDNTGELFF,TGTGCCAGCAGTTACTGGACGGGGGATAACACCGGGGAGCTGTTTTTT
NA,TRBJ2-3,NA,TRBV30,CAWGSGTDTQYF,TGTGCCTGGGGTAGCGGAACAGATACGCAGTATTTT
NA,TRBJ1-1,TRBD1,TRBV19,CASSRYLRVWGQRVMNTEAFF,TGTGCCAGTAGCCGCTATTTACGCGTCTGGGGACAGCGGGTCATGAACACTGAAGCTTTCTTT
NA,TRBJ2-2,NA,TRBV5-1,CASSLNQGANTGELFF,TGCGCCAGCAGCCTAAATCAGGGCGCGAACACCGGGGAGCTGTTTTTT
NA,TRBJ2-7,NA,TRBV28,CASTGGAFGAYEQYF,TGTGCCAGCACCGGGGGAGCCTTCGGGGCCTACGAGCAGTACTTC
NA,TRBJ1-1,NA,TRBV20-1,CSATGNTEAFF,TGCAGTGCTACCGGGAACACTGAAGCTTTCTTT
NA,TRBJ2-7,NA,TRBV5-6,CASSLSVGLWDEQYF,TGTGCCAGCAGCTTGTCAGTCGGCCTGTGGGACGAGCAGTACTTC
NA,TRBJ2-7,NA,TRBV20-1,CSASGGLRRDEQYF,TGCAGTGCTAGTGGTGGTTTGCGCCGCGACGAGCAGTACTTC
few,TRBJ1-2,NA,TRBV29-1,CSVGFSLGGYTF,TGCAGCGTTGGGTTCTCACTAGGAGGCTACACCTTC
NA,TRBJ1-1,NA,TRBV9,CASSDSTMNTEAFF,TGTGCCAGCAGCGACAGCACCATGAACACTGAAGCTTTCTTT
NA,TRBJ1-5,NA,TRBV11-2,CASSLEFGEGQPQHF,TGTGCCAGCAGCTTAGAGTTCGGGGAAGGTCAGCCCCAGCATTTT
NA,TRBJ1-5,NA,TRBV28,CASSLPGRSQPQHF,TGTGCCAGCAGTTTGCCAGGGAGAAGTCAGCCCCAGCATTTT
NA,TRBJ1-5,NA,TRBV27,CASSLGGIQPQHF,TGTGCCAGCAGTTTAGGGGGGATTCAGCCCCAGCATTTT
few,TRBJ2-2,TRBD1,TRBV19,CASSIGTGENTGELFF,TGTGCCAGTAGTATTGGGACAGGGGAAAACACCGGGGAGCTGTTTTTT
few,TRBJ2-3,NA,TRBV2,CASNGNARATDTQYF,TGTGCCAGCAATGGAAATGCACGGGCCACAGATACGCAGTATTTT
NA,TRBJ2-7,TRBD2,TRBV3-1/TRBV3-2,CASSGTSGAYEQYF,TGTGCCAGCAGCGGGACTAGCGGGGCCTACGAGCAGTACTTC
NA,TRBJ1-4,TRBD1,TRBV27,CASSLRQGRTTNEKLFF,TGTGCCAGCAGTCTCCGACAGGGTAGGACTACTAATGAAAAACTGTTTTTT
NA,TRBJ1-2,NA,TRBV16,CASSQFGATDGYTF,TGTGCCAGCAGCCAATTCGGAGCGACGGATGGCTACACCTTC
NA,TRBJ2-3,TRBD2,TRBV5-1,CASSSTSGVGSDTQYF,TGCGCCAGCAGCTCTACTAGCGGGGTAGGGTCAGATACGCAGTATTTT
NA,TRBJ2-3,TRBD1,TRBV28,CASRPGTEFTDTQYF,TGTGCCAGCAGACCCGGGACAGAGTTCACAGATACGCAGTATTTT
NA,TRBJ2-5,TRBD2,TRBV28,CASSFGGGETQYF,TGTGCCAGCAGTTTCGGGGGGGGAGAGACCCAGTACTTC
NA,TRBJ2-5,TRBD1,TRBV18,CASSPRTGGSGIAQYF,TGTGCCAGCTCACCGAGGACAGGTGGATCGGGTATCGCCCAGTACTTC
NA,TRBJ2-1,NA,TRBV9,CASSVWPTYNEQFF,TGTGCCAGCAGCGTATGGCCAACCTACAATGAGCAGTTCTTC
NA,TRBJ1-3,NA,TRBV28,CASTPGGSGNTIYF,TGTGCCAGCACCCCTGGGGGTAGTGGAAACACCATATATTTT
NA,TRBJ2-5,TRBD1,TRBV27,CASSSAQQGAEETQYF,TGTGCCAGCAGCTCCGCCCAACAGGGGGCCGAAGAGACCCAGTACTTC
once,TRBJ1-4,NA,TRBV28,CASSLGNEKLFF,TGTGCCAGCAGTTTGGGTAATGAAAAACTGTTTTTT
NA,TRBJ1-3,NA,TRBV2,CASVLGNTIYF,TGTGCCAGCGTCCTAGGAAACACCATATATTTT
NA,TRBJ2-2,NA,TRBV11-1,CASSFRWNTGELFF,TGTGCCAGCAGCTTTAGGTGGAACACCGGGGAGCTGTTTTTT
once,TRBJ1-4,TRBD1,TRBV2,CASSEGRTGIEKLFF,TGTGCCAGCAGTGAAGGGAGGACAGGGATTGAAAAACTGTTTTTT
NA,TRBJ2-6,NA,TRBV7-8,CASSLEVQGHSGANVLTF,TGTGCCAGCAGCTTAGAGGTCCAGGGTCACTCTGGGGCCAACGTCCTGACTTTC
NA,TRBJ2-3,NA,TRBV19,CASSIGSGIRTDTQYF,TGTGCCAGTAGTATAGGGTCGGGGATTCGGACAGATACGCAGTATTTT
NA,TRBJ1-4,NA,TRBV7-2,CASSPGGRVNNEKLFF,TGTGCCAGCAGCCCCGGGGGGAGAGTGAATAATGAAAAACTGTTTTTT
NA,TRBJ2-3,NA,TRBV27,CASSPSTDTQYF,TGTGCCAGCAGTCCGAGCACAGATACGCAGTATTTT
NA,TRBJ2-4,TRBD1,TRBV11-2,CASSSGQGANLAKNIQYF,TGTGCCAGCAGCTCGGGACAGGGGGCGAACTTAGCCAAAAACATTCAGTACTTC
NA,TRBJ1-1,TRBD1,TRBV4-3,CASSQKQGTEAFF,TGCGCCAGCAGCCAAAAACAGGGGACTGAAGCTTTCTTT
once,TRBJ2-1,NA,TRBV19,CASSRMSYNEQFF,TGTGCCAGTAGCCGGATGTCTTACAATGAGCAGTTCTTC
NA,TRBJ1-1,TRBD1,TRBV27,CASSLHRGHTEAFF,TGTGCCAGCAGTTTGCACAGGGGACACACTGAAGCTTTCTTT
NA,TRBJ2-7,TRBD2,TRBV18,CASSPGTSGYEQYF,TGTGCCAGCTCACCCGGGACTAGCGGCTACGAGCAGTACTTC
NA,TRBJ1-5,NA,TRBV27,CASSLSWNQPQHF,TGTGCCAGCAGTTTATCGTGGAATCAGCCCCAGCATTTT
NA,TRBJ1-5,NA,TRBV6-4,CASSDPEQGVGNQPQHF,TGTGCCAGCAGTGACCCCGAACAGGGTGTGGGCAATCAGCCCCAGCATTTT